This T cell receptor (beta chain) was sequenced for a study of blood T cell repertoires in COVID-19. For the study at large: Sites across the United States, Italy and Spain contributed samples from acute and convalescent COVID-19.

Clinical histories supplied by participants themselves formed the basis of cohort assignment. The CDR3 is 20 amino acids. Germline values: CDR1 KGHSH, CDR2 LQKENI. Trimming shortened V by 2 bases and J by 0 bases, and 25 bases separated the two germline ends. Using immunoSEQ multiplex PCR, the repertoire was profiled, and TCRdb retains in-frame clones only, with some absent. This table holds about 220,000 clones, 75% to 90% found once. The J gene is TRBJ1-1, the V gene TRBV18, with a tentative D call TRBD1 (5 bases). The sequence was collected from a woman aged 18 to 35 in a cohort exposed to, infected with or recovered from COVID-19 (not recorded which). Sequencing was performed on PBMCs or T cells enriched from blood (not recorded which). Here the CDR3 reads CASSPWPFGGTGWMNTEAFF. CDR3 bases: TGTGCCAGCTCACCATGGCCTTTTGGGGGGACGGGGTGGATGAACACTGAAGCTTTCTTT.